Each of the 7 T cell receptor beta chains below was sequenced from the same sample in a study of cytomegalovirus exposure and HLA in healthy donors. Researchers ran the PCR with 60 Vbeta and 13 Jbeta primers. Clones were read by immunoSEQ multiplex PCR, and TCRdb kept only the in-frame ones, dropping some. The data show more than 85,000 clones, 76% seen once. The sample was PBMCs. The origin of the receptors is a man aged 25 to 45 in good health and CMV-seropositive.

The chain combines TRBV7-3 with TRBJ2-3; D remains ambiguous. This CDR3 contains 15 residues. CDR1 is SGHTA and CDR2 is FQGTGA in the germline V gene. V lost 5 bases and J 4 bases, leaving 16 bases between the germline ends. CDR3 coding DNA: TGTGCCAGCAGCCCCGTCGCGATGGGCCCAGATACGCAGTATTTT. As protein: CASSPVAMGPDTQYF.

The chain links TRBV29-1 to TRBJ1-1; D possibly corresponds to TRBD1 (5 bases). Per the germline V gene, CDR1 is SQVTM and CDR2 is ANQGSEA. With 0 bases removed from V and 1 base from J, the gap between germline ends came to 6 bases. The CDR3 totals 13 residues. The CDR3 here is CSVEEGGNTEAFF. The CDR3 DNA reads as TGCAGCGTTGAAGAGGGGGGGAACACTGAAGCTTTCTTT.

The chain combines TRBV30 with TRBJ1-5, with 9 positions matching TRBD1. The junction had 11 bases not matched to a gene; V was cut back by 1 base and J by 7 bases. The germline V gene has CDR1 GTSNPN and CDR2 SVGIG (reference sequence). There are 16 residues in the CDR3. CDR3 sequence: CAWSALGTGFGQPQHF. The CDR3 nucleotides are TGTGCCTGGAGTGCTCTTGGGACAGGGTTTGGGCAGCCCCAGCATTTT. Full variable domain (rest looked up from reference TRBV30 and TRBJ1-5): SQTIHQWPATLVQPVGSPLSLECTVEGTSNPNLYWYRQAAGRGLQLLFYSVGIGQISSEVPQNLSASRPQDRQFILSSKKLLLSDSGFYLCAWSALGTGFGQPQHFGDGTRLSIL.

V and J are TRBV9 and TRBJ2-2; 8 bases are a match to TRBD2. Germline assignment: CDR1 SGDLS and CDR2 YYNGEE. V trimming: 0 bases; J trimming: 6 bases; junction bases outside the gene matches: 10. This CDR3 spans 17 amino acids. CDR3 residues: CASSVEGAGGISGELFF. CDR3 sequence (DNA): TGTGCCAGCAGCGTAGAGGGTGCGGGGGGTATATCCGGGGAGCTGTTTTTT.

This clone was found once. This chain links TRBV15 with TRBJ2-7, with a tentative D call TRBD2 (5 bases). The CDR3 spans 15 residues. V was shortened by 2 bases and J by 4 bases, with 15 bases between the two germline ends. Germline V gene data show CDR1 as LNHNV and CDR2 as YYDKDF (reference sequence). The CDR3 loop is CATSRSPEGSYEQYF. Here the CDR3 DNA reads TGTGCCACCAGCAGATCGCCGGAAGGGAGTTACGAGCAGTACTTC.

In its sample, this clone was seen a few times. The V and J genes are TRBV28 and TRBJ2-1; 11 bases map to TRBD2. The CDR3 sequence is 14 residues long. The trim removed 6 bases at V and 9 bases at J, leaving 7 bases unmatched. Germline assignment: CDR1 MDHEN and CDR2 SYDVKM. The CDR3 DNA sequence: TGTGCCAGCAGCGATAGCGGGGGGGCCCGTGAGCAGTTCTTC. Amino acid sequence: CASSDSGGAREQFF.

This chain uses TRBV13 with TRBJ2-1; no definite D call. Trimming cost V 3 bases and J 0 bases, with 3 bases left between them. The CDR3 is made up of 13 amino acids. CDR1 and CDR2 from the germline V gene are PRHDT and FYEKMQ (reference sequence). The CDR3 DNA reads TGTGCCAGCAGCTTCAGCTCCTACAATGAGCAGTTCTTC. It codes for CASSFSSYNEQFF.